The rows below give T cell receptor beta chains drawn from one sample of a study of identical twins. TCRdb analysed the 5' RACE reads with MiXCR anew, one entry per CDR3 protein. The table shows over 550,000 distinct CDR3 sequences, with around 7.5% occurring only once. The same sample was also studied in work on yellow fever vaccine responses in identical twins.

The sequencing input was PBMCs. Every receptor here comes from a woman between 18 and 29 years old in good health. CDR3s include the opening cysteine and the closing phenylalanine or tryptophan. Fields, in order: clone size, J gene, D gene, V gene, CDR3 DNA, CDR3 protein. A D gene is named only where the DNA matches it firmly. The size entry is marked missing in some rows and otherwise reads once, few, many or a size class.

clone_size: many; j_call: TRBJ2-3; d_call: .; v_call: TRBV28; cdr3_nt: TGTGCCAGCAGTCCCGGACACTCAGATACGCAGTATTTT; cdr3_aa: CASSPGHSDTQYF
clone_size: .; j_call: TRBJ1-2; d_call: .; v_call: TRBV29-1; cdr3_nt: TGCAGCGTTGAAGGTTTCGACGATGGCTACACCTTC; cdr3_aa: CSVEGFDDGYTF
clone_size: many; j_call: TRBJ2-1; d_call: TRBD2; v_call: TRBV12-3/TRBV12-4; cdr3_nt: TGTGCCAGCAGTCCTTGGCCTCCTCCCCGAGGGACTAGCTCCTACAATGAGCAGTTCTTC; cdr3_aa: CASSPWPPPRGTSSYNEQFF
clone_size: many; j_call: TRBJ2-1; d_call: TRBD1; v_call: TRBV4-1; cdr3_nt: TGCGCCAGCAGCCAAGATACGTTAAGGGGGCTGAATGAGCAGTTCTTC; cdr3_aa: CASSQDTLRGLNEQFF
clone_size: many; j_call: TRBJ2-7; d_call: TRBD2; v_call: TRBV20-1; cdr3_nt: TGCAGTGCTAGAGATATGCCAGCGGGAGAGTACGAGCAGTACTTC; cdr3_aa: CSARDMPAGEYEQYF
clone_size: many; j_call: TRBJ2-3; d_call: .; v_call: TRBV7-3; cdr3_nt: TGTGCCAGCAGCCCCACCTTGACTAGCACAGATACGCAGTATTTT; cdr3_aa: CASSPTLTSTDTQYF
clone_size: .; j_call: TRBJ1-2; d_call: .; v_call: TRBV25-1; cdr3_nt: TGTGCCAGCACCACAGGGTGGGGGGGCTACACCTTC; cdr3_aa: CASTTGWGGYTF
clone_size: few; j_call: TRBJ2-3; d_call: TRBD1; v_call: TRBV12-3/TRBV12-4; cdr3_nt: TGTGCCAGCAGCCCCCGCGTAGGGGGCGCATTGGATACGCAGTATTTT; cdr3_aa: CASSPRVGGALDTQYF
clone_size: few; j_call: TRBJ1-5; d_call: .; v_call: TRBV6-2/TRBV6-3; cdr3_nt: TGTGCCAGCAGTTACCGGGGTACAGGTCAGCCCCAGCATTTT; cdr3_aa: CASSYRGTGQPQHF
clone_size: .; j_call: TRBJ2-3; d_call: TRBD2; v_call: TRBV2; cdr3_nt: TGTGCCAGCAGTGAAGATGGTATAGCGGGGGCCCTAGATACGCAGTATTTT; cdr3_aa: CASSEDGIAGALDTQYF
clone_size: .; j_call: TRBJ1-5; d_call: .; v_call: TRBV15; cdr3_nt: TGTGCCACCGGACTTGGGGCCGGTCAGCCCCAGCATTTT; cdr3_aa: CATGLGAGQPQHF